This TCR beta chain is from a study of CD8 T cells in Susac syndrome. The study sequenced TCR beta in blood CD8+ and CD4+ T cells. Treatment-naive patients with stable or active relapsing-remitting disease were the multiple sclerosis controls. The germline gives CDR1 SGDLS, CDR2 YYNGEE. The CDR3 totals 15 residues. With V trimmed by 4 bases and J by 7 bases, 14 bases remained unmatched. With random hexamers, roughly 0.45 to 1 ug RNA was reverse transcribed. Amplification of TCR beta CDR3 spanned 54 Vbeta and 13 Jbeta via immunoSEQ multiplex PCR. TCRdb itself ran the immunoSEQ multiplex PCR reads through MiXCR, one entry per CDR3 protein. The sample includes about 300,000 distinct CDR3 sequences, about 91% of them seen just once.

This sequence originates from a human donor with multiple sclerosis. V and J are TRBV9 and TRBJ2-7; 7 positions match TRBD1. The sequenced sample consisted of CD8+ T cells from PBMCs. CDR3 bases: TGTGCCAGCAGCCCAACGACAGGGACCTACTTTGAGCAGTACTTC. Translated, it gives CASSPTTGTYFEQYF.